The rows below give T cell receptor beta chains drawn from one sample of a study of cytomegalovirus exposure and HLA in healthy donors. TCRdb's copy holds only in-frame clones and misses some; the assay was immunoSEQ multiplex PCR. Among over 85,000 clones listed, over 65% were seen once. The specimen was PBMCs. The receptors were sampled from a man aged 40-55 years in good health and CMV-seronegative. Each CDR3 is given with its conserved first and last residue. Each record gives: D gene, V gene, clone size, J gene, CDR3 length, CDR3 DNA, CDR3 protein. The D gene is left open where the match is weak. Part of the rows lack a size; the others show once, few, many or a class for expanded clones.

d_gene: NA
v_gene: TRBV30
abundance: NA
j_gene: TRBJ1-4
len: 12
CDR3nt: TGTGCCTTGACGGGAACTAATGAAAAACTGTTTTTT
CDR3aa: CALTGTNEKLFF

d_gene: NA
v_gene: TRBV6-1
abundance: NA
j_gene: TRBJ1-6
len: 14
CDR3nt: TGTGCCAGCAGTGGGCGGCAGGGTTCTTCACCCCTCCACTTT
CDR3aa: CASSGRQGSSPLHF

d_gene: NA
v_gene: TRBV19
abundance: once
j_gene: TRBJ2-1
len: 12
CDR3nt: TGTGCCAGTAGCGGGGCCTACAATGAGCAGTTCTTC
CDR3aa: CASSGAYNEQFF

d_gene: NA
v_gene: TRBV5-1
abundance: NA
j_gene: TRBJ1-1
len: 13
CDR3nt: TGCGCCAGCAGCACCGACAGTCACTCTGAAGCTTTCTTT
CDR3aa: CASSTDSHSEAFF

d_gene: TRBD1
v_gene: TRBV5-4
abundance: NA
j_gene: TRBJ1-1
len: 13
CDR3nt: TGTGCCAGCAGCACACAGGGGATTCCTGAAGCTTTCTTT
CDR3aa: CASSTQGIPEAFF

d_gene: TRBD1
v_gene: TRBV27
abundance: few
j_gene: TRBJ2-7
len: 15
CDR3nt: TGTGCCAGCACCCCCGGGACAGGGGTGTCCCACGAGCAGTACTTC
CDR3aa: CASTPGTGVSHEQYF

d_gene: NA
v_gene: TRBV10-3
abundance: NA
j_gene: TRBJ1-2
len: 14
CDR3nt: TGTGCCATCAGTGGTCAGGGGCTTGGCTATGGCTACACCTTC
CDR3aa: CAISGQGLGYGYTF

d_gene: TRBD1
v_gene: TRBV29-1
abundance: NA
j_gene: TRBJ1-1
len: 12
CDR3nt: TGCAGCGTGGTTGGACAGGGGGCTGAAGCTTTCTTT
CDR3aa: CSVVGQGAEAFF

d_gene: TRBD2
v_gene: TRBV5-1
abundance: few
j_gene: TRBJ2-5
len: 16
CDR3nt: TGCGCCAGCAGCTTGGGGACTAGCCTGTATCAAGAGACCCAGTACTTC
CDR3aa: CASSLGTSLYQETQYF

d_gene: NA
v_gene: TRBV28
abundance: few
j_gene: TRBJ1-5
len: 13
CDR3nt: TGTGCCAGCCTGGAGGCACGAGATCAGCCCCAGCATTTT
CDR3aa: CASLEARDQPQHF

d_gene: NA
v_gene: TRBV6-4
abundance: medium-sized
j_gene: TRBJ2-1
len: 13
CDR3nt: TGTGCCAGCAGTGACCGGGACTACAATGAGCAGTTCTTC
CDR3aa: CASSDRDYNEQFF

d_gene: TRBD1
v_gene: TRBV28
abundance: NA
j_gene: TRBJ2-7
len: 14
CDR3nt: TGTGCCAGCAGTTTTGGCAGGGGGAGTTACGAGCAGTACTTC
CDR3aa: CASSFGRGSYEQYF

d_gene: TRBD1
v_gene: TRBV7-3
abundance: NA
j_gene: TRBJ1-1
len: 13
CDR3nt: TGTGCCAGCAGCCCCGACAGGGGCCTTGAAGCTTTCTTT
CDR3aa: CASSPDRGLEAFF

d_gene: NA
v_gene: TRBV5-4
abundance: few
j_gene: TRBJ1-4
len: 17
CDR3nt: TGTGCCAGCAGTGGTGGGGGCACCCTCGCAACTAATGAAAAACTGTTTTTT
CDR3aa: CASSGGGTLATNEKLFF

d_gene: NA
v_gene: TRBV2
abundance: NA
j_gene: TRBJ2-7
len: 14
CDR3nt: TGTGCCAGCAGCGGCACGGGGTCGGTCTACGAGCAGTACTTC
CDR3aa: CASSGTGSVYEQYF

d_gene: TRBD1
v_gene: TRBV5-1
abundance: once
j_gene: TRBJ1-4
len: 15
CDR3nt: TGCGCCAGCACAGGACAGGGGGCAACTAATGAAAAACTGTTTTTT
CDR3aa: CASTGQGATNEKLFF

d_gene: TRBD1
v_gene: TRBV9
abundance: once
j_gene: TRBJ1-1
len: 17
CDR3nt: TGTGCCAGCAGCGTGGGCCTGACAGGGAGAGGGGACACTGAAGCTTTCTTT
CDR3aa: CASSVGLTGRGDTEAFF

d_gene: NA
v_gene: TRBV30
abundance: NA
j_gene: TRBJ1-6
len: 13
CDR3nt: TGTGCCTGGAAGTCGGAGCGCAATTCACCCCTCCACTTT
CDR3aa: CAWKSERNSPLHF

d_gene: TRBD1
v_gene: TRBV29-1
abundance: NA
j_gene: TRBJ1-2
len: 13
CDR3nt: TGCAGCGTGGCAGACAGGGAAGGCTATGGCTACACCTTC
CDR3aa: CSVADREGYGYTF

d_gene: TRBD1
v_gene: TRBV19
abundance: NA
j_gene: TRBJ1-2
len: 17
CDR3nt: TGTGCCAGTAGGTCTAAATCCGGGACAGCGGTTAACTATGGCTACACCTTC
CDR3aa: CASRSKSGTAVNYGYTF

d_gene: TRBD1
v_gene: TRBV7-2
abundance: NA
j_gene: TRBJ1-2
len: 15
CDR3nt: TGTGCCAGCAGCGAGGGACAGCGTCGGGTCTCTGGCTACACCTTC
CDR3aa: CASSEGQRRVSGYTF

d_gene: NA
v_gene: TRBV10-3
abundance: NA
j_gene: TRBJ2-2
len: 15
CDR3nt: TGTGCCATCAGTGACGGGGTACTTTCAGCCGGGGAGCTGTTTTTT
CDR3aa: CAISDGVLSAGELFF

d_gene: TRBD2
v_gene: TRBV28
abundance: few
j_gene: TRBJ2-1
len: 16
CDR3nt: TGTGCCAGCAGTTCGGGCGGGAGGGCCGTTTACAATGAGCAGTTCTTC
CDR3aa: CASSSGGRAVYNEQFF

d_gene: NA
v_gene: TRBV28
abundance: few
j_gene: TRBJ1-1
len: 12
CDR3nt: TGTGCCAGCCGTGGCGGGGTCACTGAAGCTTTCTTT
CDR3aa: CASRGGVTEAFF

d_gene: TRBD2
v_gene: TRBV18
abundance: NA
j_gene: TRBJ2-1
len: 17
CDR3nt: TGTGCCAGCTCACCACTCGTAGCGGGAGGAGGGGTCGATGAGCAGTTCTTC
CDR3aa: CASSPLVAGGGVDEQFF

d_gene: TRBD1
v_gene: TRBV5-1
abundance: NA
j_gene: TRBJ1-2
len: 13
CDR3nt: TGCGCCAGCAGCTTGGACAGGGGATCTGGCTACACCTTC
CDR3aa: CASSLDRGSGYTF

d_gene: TRBD2
v_gene: TRBV10-3
abundance: NA
j_gene: TRBJ2-3
len: 13
CDR3nt: TGTGCAGCCCTAGCGGATTTTGCTGATACGCAGTATTTT
CDR3aa: CAALADFADTQYF

d_gene: NA
v_gene: TRBV19
abundance: NA
j_gene: TRBJ2-1
len: 9
CDR3nt: TGTGCCAGTCTCGATGAGCAGTTCTTC
CDR3aa: CASLDEQFF

d_gene: NA
v_gene: TRBV10-1
abundance: NA
j_gene: TRBJ1-6
len: 13
CDR3nt: TGCGCCAGCAGTGGTCAGACAAATTCACCCCTCCACTTT
CDR3aa: CASSGQTNSPLHF

d_gene: TRBD1
v_gene: TRBV5-6
abundance: once
j_gene: TRBJ2-3
len: 14
CDR3nt: TGTGCCAGCAGCCAGACAGGGGAAACAGATATGCAGTATTTT
CDR3aa: CASSQTGETDMQYF

d_gene: TRBD1
v_gene: TRBV5-1
abundance: NA
j_gene: TRBJ1-6
len: 16
CDR3nt: TGCGCCAGCAGCTTGGCTGGGACAGGGGCTAATTCACCCCTCCACTTT
CDR3aa: CASSLAGTGANSPLHF

d_gene: NA
v_gene: TRBV7-9
abundance: NA
j_gene: TRBJ2-1
len: 14
CDR3nt: TGTGCCAGCAGCTTACCAACAATGGACAATGAGCAGTTCTTC
CDR3aa: CASSLPTMDNEQFF

d_gene: NA
v_gene: TRBV28
abundance: NA
j_gene: TRBJ2-2
len: 13
CDR3nt: TGTGCCAGCGGGACAAGGAACACCGGGGAGCTGTTTTTT
CDR3aa: CASGTRNTGELFF

d_gene: NA
v_gene: TRBV30
abundance: NA
j_gene: TRBJ1-6
len: 15
CDR3nt: TGTGCCTGGAGGACCGGACAGTCCTATAATTCACCCCTCCACTTT
CDR3aa: CAWRTGQSYNSPLHF

d_gene: TRBD1
v_gene: TRBV7-9
abundance: once
j_gene: TRBJ2-7
len: 12
CDR3nt: TGTGCCGGAGGACAGGGGCCCTACGAGCAGTACTTC
CDR3aa: CAGGQGPYEQYF

d_gene: NA
v_gene: TRBV5-6
abundance: NA
j_gene: TRBJ1-3
len: 15
CDR3nt: TGTGCCAGCAGCCACAGGGCGCTGGGAGGAAACACCATATATTTT
CDR3aa: CASSHRALGGNTIYF

d_gene: NA
v_gene: TRBV29-1
abundance: NA
j_gene: TRBJ2-5
len: 14
CDR3nt: TGCAGCGTTGAGGCGGGACAGAAGCGAGAGACCCAGTACTTC
CDR3aa: CSVEAGQKRETQYF

d_gene: NA
v_gene: TRBV29-1
abundance: few
j_gene: TRBJ2-1
len: 14
CDR3nt: TGCAGCGTTGAAGGTGGGTCAGGGGCGAATGAGCAGTTCTTC
CDR3aa: CSVEGGSGANEQFF

d_gene: NA
v_gene: TRBV6-6
abundance: NA
j_gene: TRBJ2-1
len: 14
CDR3nt: TGTGCCAGCAGTAAGTCAACTAGCAGCAGTGAGCAGTTCTTC
CDR3aa: CASSKSTSSSEQFF

d_gene: TRBD1
v_gene: TRBV6-1
abundance: once
j_gene: TRBJ2-1
len: 12
CDR3nt: TGTGCCAGCAGTGCCCTGACAGGGTTTAAGTTCTTC
CDR3aa: CASSALTGFKFF

d_gene: TRBD1
v_gene: TRBV27
abundance: NA
j_gene: TRBJ1-6
len: 14
CDR3nt: TGTGCCAGCACAGACAGGGGGTATAATTCACCCCTCCACTTT
CDR3aa: CASTDRGYNSPLHF

d_gene: NA
v_gene: TRBV7-9
abundance: few
j_gene: TRBJ2-3
len: 12
CDR3nt: TGTGCCAGCAGCTTAAGCCCAGATACGCAGTATTTT
CDR3aa: CASSLSPDTQYF

d_gene: NA
v_gene: TRBV5-1
abundance: NA
j_gene: TRBJ2-7
len: 13
CDR3nt: TGCGCCAGCAGCTTGAGAGGGAACAGTGAGCAGTACTTC
CDR3aa: CASSLRGNSEQYF

d_gene: TRBD1
v_gene: TRBV6-6
abundance: NA
j_gene: TRBJ2-7
len: 14
CDR3nt: TGTGCCAGCAGTTACGGGACAGCCAGCTACGAGCAGTACTTC
CDR3aa: CASSYGTASYEQYF

d_gene: NA
v_gene: TRBV28
abundance: NA
j_gene: TRBJ1-1
len: 14
CDR3nt: TGTGCCAGCAGTTTATCACAGTTATACACTGAAGCTTTCTTT
CDR3aa: CASSLSQLYTEAFF

d_gene: NA
v_gene: TRBV6-1
abundance: NA
j_gene: TRBJ1-2
len: 13
CDR3nt: TGTGCCAGCAGGGCAGAAGCTAACTATGGCTACACCTTC
CDR3aa: CASRAEANYGYTF

d_gene: NA
v_gene: TRBV7-8
abundance: few
j_gene: TRBJ2-7
len: 16
CDR3nt: TGTGCCAGCAGCTCCCGGGAAGGGAACAGGGACTACGAGCAGTACTTC
CDR3aa: CASSSREGNRDYEQYF

d_gene: NA
v_gene: TRBV2
abundance: NA
j_gene: TRBJ1-2
len: 14
CDR3nt: TGTGCCAGCAGTGCAGACAGTACTAACTATGGCTACACCTTC
CDR3aa: CASSADSTNYGYTF

d_gene: NA
v_gene: TRBV5-4
abundance: once
j_gene: TRBJ2-7
len: 15
CDR3nt: TGTGCCAGCAGCTTGGGGCGGAGCAGCTCCTACGAGCAGTACTTC
CDR3aa: CASSLGRSSSYEQYF

d_gene: TRBD1
v_gene: TRBV5-4
abundance: NA
j_gene: TRBJ2-2
len: 18
CDR3nt: TGTGCCAGCAGCTCGCCTTTTATGACAGGGGCGAACACCGGGGAGCTGTTTTTT
CDR3aa: CASSSPFMTGANTGELFF

d_gene: NA
v_gene: TRBV28
abundance: NA
j_gene: TRBJ2-7
len: 15
CDR3nt: TGTGCCAGCAGTCCCCTAGGGGGAAGCTCCTACGAGCAGTACTTC
CDR3aa: CASSPLGGSSYEQYF

d_gene: NA
v_gene: TRBV5-6
abundance: NA
j_gene: TRBJ1-1
len: 14
CDR3nt: TGTGCCAGCAGCCTGGCGGGTAGGAACACTGAAGCTTTCTTT
CDR3aa: CASSLAGRNTEAFF

d_gene: TRBD1
v_gene: TRBV5-4
abundance: NA
j_gene: TRBJ2-5
len: 16
CDR3nt: TGTGCCAGCAGCTTGGGCCAGACAGGGGTGCGAGAGACCCAGTACTTC
CDR3aa: CASSLGQTGVRETQYF

d_gene: TRBD1
v_gene: TRBV15
abundance: NA
j_gene: TRBJ2-7
len: 14
CDR3nt: TGTGCCACCAGCAGACAAATACAGGGGGGTGAGCAGTACTTC
CDR3aa: CATSRQIQGGEQYF